Listed here are 7 T cell receptor beta chains from one sample, sequenced in a study of CD8+CD57+ T cells in acquired aplastic anemia. Using genomic DNA as the template, TCR beta VDJ and CDR3 profiling was carried out. TCRdb recomputed calls from the reads with MiXCR, one row per CDR3 protein. Among 35,000 to 45,000 distinct CDR3 sequences listed, 65% to 70% were seen once. The sample was sorted CD4+, CD8+, or CD8+CD57+ T cells (not recorded which) from PBMCs. These receptors were collected from a human donor in good health, serving as a control.

The chain uses TRBV2 and TRBJ2-3; D is uncertain. Trimming removed 5 bases at V and 6 bases at J, with 15 bases between. CDR1 is SNHLY and CDR2 is FYNNEI in the germline V gene. This CDR3 spans 14 amino acids. The CDR3 DNA reads as TGTGCCAGCAGTCCCGAGATAGATCGGGATACGCAGTATTTT. Translated: CASSPEIDRDTQYF.

The chain links TRBV19 to TRBJ2-1; TRBD2 agrees at 13 bases. The V and J ends lost 6 bases and 5 bases, in that order; junction bases with no gene match: 7. The CDR3 loop spans 16 amino acids. CDR1 is LNHDA and CDR2 is SQIVND in the germline V gene (reference sequence). The DNA of the CDR3 is TGTGCCAGTAGGATGACTAGCGGGGGGCTCAACAATGAGCAGTTCTTC. Its protein is CASRMTSGGLNNEQFF.

This clonotype came up once. V usage is TRBV9 and J usage is TRBJ2-3; maybe TRBD2 (7 bases). With 2 bases removed from V and 2 bases from J, the gap between germline ends came to 12 bases. The CDR3 contains 15 residues. Germline CDR1 and CDR2: SGDLS and YYNGEE. CDR3 nucleotide sequence: TGTGCCAGCAGCGTTCGGGGGGCCTACACAGATACGCAGTATTTT. Amino acid sequence: CASSVRGAYTDTQYF.

By share of the sample, this clonotype is medium-sized (0.01 to 0.1%). The chain links TRBV6-1 to TRBJ1-1, with 9 bases fitting TRBD1. Trimming at V came to 6 bases and at J to 5 bases, leaving 13 bases not matched to a gene. Germline CDR1 reads MNHNS; CDR2 reads SASEGT. The CDR3 loop spans 16 amino acids. CDR3 residues: CASSSPYRGRETEAFF. The DNA for the CDR3 is TGTGCCAGCAGCTCACCTTACAGGGGGCGCGAGACTGAAGCTTTCTTT.

Remarks on this clonotype: The junction departs from the called germline gene at one end, perhaps through a read error. CDR3 sequence: CGVEKRGLHGYTF. The CDR3, as DNA: TGCGGCGTTGAGAAACGTGGGTTGCATGGCTACACCTTC. The rearrangement links TRBV29-1 to TRBJ1-2; D ambiguous. CDR3 length equals 13 residues. Germline CDR1 is SQVTM and CDR2 is ANQGSEA.

This rearrangement joins TRBV15 to TRBJ1-1; D uncertain. V was trimmed by 3 bases and J by 1 base, leaving 12 bases between them. This CDR3 has 15 residues. Looked up from germline, CDR1 is LNHNV and CDR2 is YYDKDF (reference sequence). The CDR3 protein is CATSSLRAGNTEAFF. The CDR3 DNA is TGTGCCACCAGCAGCTTAAGGGCGGGGAACACTGAAGCTTTCTTT.

Many counts were recorded for this clonotype. The J gene is TRBJ2-4, the V gene TRBV11-2, with TRBD1 matching over 10 bases. The CDR3 spans 17 residues. Trimming cost V 5 bases and J 2 bases; bases outside gene matches: 9. Germline V lookup: CDR1 SGHAT, CDR2 FQNNGV. The DNA for the CDR3 is TGTGCCAGCAGCACGCTGACAGGGGGCCTATCCAAAAACATTCAGTACTTC. It specifies CASSTLTGGLSKNIQYF. Variable domain in full (rest from reference TRBV11-2 and TRBJ2-4): EAGVAQSPRYKIIEKRQSVAFWCNPISGHATLYWYQQILGQGPKLLIQFQNNGVVDDSQLPKDRFSAERLKGVDSTLKIQPAKLEDSAVYLCASSTLTGGLSKNIQYFGAGTRLSVL.